These 5 T cell receptor beta chains were all obtained from the same sample, sequenced in a study of blood T cell repertoires in COVID-19. Clones were sequenced by immunoSEQ multiplex PCR, and TCRdb holds only the in-frame ones, with some missing. The sample lists over 60,000 clones, about 88% occurring once. Input material: peripheral blood. These receptors all come from an older man with acute or convalescent COVID-19.

Of note for this clone: Within the sample, other DNA sequences also encode this same CDR3. V is TRBV3-1 (or the pseudogene TRBV3-2) and J is TRBJ1-1, with D perhaps TRBD1 (6 bases). The germline V gene encodes CDR1 LGHDT and CDR2 YNNKEL (reference sequence). The germline V and J ends were trimmed by 4 bases and 1 base, with 10 bases remaining between them. The CDR3 is made up of 14 amino acids. CDR3 DNA sequence: TGTGCCAGCAGCCCTGGACAGCCGAACACTGAAGCTTTCTTT. Residues: CASSPGQPNTEAFF.

V and J are TRBV7-9 and TRBJ1-4; 7 bases line up with TRBD1. The CDR3 contains 16 residues. V lost 5 bases and J lost 8; bases outside the gene matches: 14. Germline V lookup: CDR1 SEHNR, CDR2 FQNEAQ (reference sequence). In nucleotides, the CDR3 is TGTGCCAGCAGCGGCGTGACAGGGCTCGGTAGCGAAAAACTGTTTTTT. Translated, it gives CASSGVTGLGSEKLFF.

In DNA form, the CDR3 reads TGTGCCAGCAGCTATACGAGCTATGGCTACACCTTC. Amino acids: CASSYTSYGYTF. The chain is built from TRBV9 and TRBJ1-2; D is ambiguous. CDR1 and CDR2 from the germline V gene are SGDLS and YYNGEE. This CDR3 is built from 12 residues. The ends were cut back, 4 bases at V and 4 bases at J, with 8 bases in the middle.

The chain uses TRBV3-1 (or the pseudogene TRBV3-2) and TRBJ1-2; 8 nucleotides align to TRBD1. The length of the CDR3 is 17 residues. The germline V gene encodes CDR1 LGHDT and CDR2 YNNKEL (reference sequence). J was trimmed by 4 bases and V by 4 bases; bases with no gene match: 14. The CDR3 loop reads CASSPSLGDRGVYGYTF. The CDR3 coding sequence is TGTGCCAGCAGCCCCAGCTTAGGCGACAGGGGAGTCTATGGCTACACCTTC.

The J gene is TRBJ1-1, the V gene TRBV3-1 (or the pseudogene TRBV3-2); D might be TRBD1 (6 bases). V lost 0 bases and J 3 bases, leaving 20 bases between the germline ends. CDR1 and CDR2 (germline): LGHDT, YNNKEL (reference sequence). The CDR3 runs 18 residues. Here the CDR3 reads CASSQETLYRQGYTEAFF. As DNA, the CDR3 is TGTGCCAGCAGCCAAGAGACCCTTTACCGCCAGGGGTACACTGAAGCTTTCTTT.